The rows below give T cell receptor beta chains drawn from one sample of a study of neoadjuvant anti-PD-1 for oral cavity cancer. The method was immunoSEQ multiplex PCR; TCRdb's version includes in-frame clones alone and lacks a portion of them. The sample has 50,000 to 65,000 clones; approximately 79% are singletons. The specimen comprised PBMCs, sampled before nivolumab (anti-PD-1) treatment. All receptors derive from a person between 40 and 79 years old with oral cavity squamous cell carcinoma. CDR3s include the opening cysteine and the closing phenylalanine or tryptophan.

J,V,CDR3
TRBJ1-5,TRBV6-1,CASSAGAGQPQHF
TRBJ1-1,TRBV10-2,CASRKIGTGGTEAFF
TRBJ1-1,TRBV5-5,CASSPRGGLNTEAFF
TRBJ1-2,TRBV15,CATSRERNSPYGYTF
TRBJ2-1,TRBV29-1,CNADRATTYNEQFF
TRBJ1-5,TRBV6-1,CASSDNSNQPQHF
TRBJ2-3,TRBV7-9,CASSLGEQSTDTQYF
TRBJ2-2,TRBV9,CASSVMAGTGELFF
TRBJ2-7,TRBV5-1,CASSSDRTYEQYF
TRBJ2-1,TRBV12-5,CASGRDSGTEFF
TRBJ1-2,TRBV27,CASSGTAGYGYTF
TRBJ2-2,TRBV4-1,CASSRLDRADSGELFF
TRBJ2-7,TRBV28,CASTVQGPPYEQYF
TRBJ2-3,TRBV6-5,CASSYAAVPDTQYF
TRBJ1-1,TRBV25-1,CASSDPGLMNTEAFF
TRBJ2-1,TRBV5-1,CASSLVLAGGGEQFF
TRBJ1-1,TRBV9,CASSVVSDTEAFF
TRBJ2-5,TRBV10-3,CAISGGQRETQYF
TRBJ2-7,TRBV6-5,CASIWTSGSYEQYF
TRBJ1-2,TRBV7-2,CASSLQGARYGYTF
TRBJ1-1,TRBV6-5,CASSFRGKAFF
TRBJ2-3,TRBV5-1,CASSNSLAGGRTDTQYF
TRBJ1-2,TRBV5-5,CASSLQVISPERDGYTF
TRBJ1-1,TRBV1,CTRQGMNTEAFF
TRBJ1-1,TRBV7-6,CASSPSRGAGTEAFF
TRBJ1-6,TRBV6-5,CASSLATGGIFSPLHF
TRBJ2-1,TRBV6-1,CASSGDRGRNEQFF
TRBJ2-5,TRBV5-4,CASSLEREWAQETQYF
TRBJ1-2,TRBV14,CASSQGPWAGGDYGYTF
TRBJ1-2,TRBV28,CASSLTAGTGYTF
TRBJ2-7,TRBV9,CASSVGSTSGSYEQYF